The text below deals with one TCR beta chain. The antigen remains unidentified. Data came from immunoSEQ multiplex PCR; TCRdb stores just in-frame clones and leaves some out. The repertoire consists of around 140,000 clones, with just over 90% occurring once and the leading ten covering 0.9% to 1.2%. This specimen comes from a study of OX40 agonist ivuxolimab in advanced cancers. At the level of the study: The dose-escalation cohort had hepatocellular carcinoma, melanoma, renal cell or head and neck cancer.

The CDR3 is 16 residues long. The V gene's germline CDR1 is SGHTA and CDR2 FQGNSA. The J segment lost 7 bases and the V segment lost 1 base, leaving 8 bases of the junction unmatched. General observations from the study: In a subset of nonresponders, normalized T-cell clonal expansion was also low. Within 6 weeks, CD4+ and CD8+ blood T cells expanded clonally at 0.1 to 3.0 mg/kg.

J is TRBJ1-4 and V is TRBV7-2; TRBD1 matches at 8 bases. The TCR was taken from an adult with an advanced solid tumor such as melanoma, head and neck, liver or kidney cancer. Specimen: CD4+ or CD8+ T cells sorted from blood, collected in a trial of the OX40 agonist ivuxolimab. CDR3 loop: CASSLVSGTGLEKLFF. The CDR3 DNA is TGTGCCAGCAGCTTAGTTTCCGGGACAGGTCTTGAAAAACTGTTTTTT.